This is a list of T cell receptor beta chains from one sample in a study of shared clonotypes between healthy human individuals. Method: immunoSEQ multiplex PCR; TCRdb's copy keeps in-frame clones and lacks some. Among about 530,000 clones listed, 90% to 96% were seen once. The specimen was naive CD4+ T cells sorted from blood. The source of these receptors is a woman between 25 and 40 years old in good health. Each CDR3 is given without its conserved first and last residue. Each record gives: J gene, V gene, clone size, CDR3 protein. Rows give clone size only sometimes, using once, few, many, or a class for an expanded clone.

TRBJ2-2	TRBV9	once	ASSERSGAGPGELF
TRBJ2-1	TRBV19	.	ASNGGSPYNEQF
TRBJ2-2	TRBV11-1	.	ASSPLNFGELF
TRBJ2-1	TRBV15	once	ATSRPGPYNEQF
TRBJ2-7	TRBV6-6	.	ASSYSGSSDRYEQY
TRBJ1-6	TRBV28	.	ASSFSSGEWNSPLH
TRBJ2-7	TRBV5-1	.	ASSPSAGDSSYEQY
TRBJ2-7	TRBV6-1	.	ASSDTSDYEQY
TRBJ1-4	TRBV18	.	ASSRDGTVNEKLF
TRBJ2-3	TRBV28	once	ASRDSSTDTQY